This T cell receptor beta chain was found in a study of blood T cell repertoires in COVID-19. Trimming cost V 6 bases and J 0 bases; bases outside gene matches: 4. The CDR3 sequence is 14 residues long. Germline CDR1 reads SEHNR; CDR2 reads FQNEAQ (reference sequence). Repertoires were generated with immunoSEQ multiplex PCR, while TCRdb's copy carries only in-frame clones and drops some. Of 200,000 to 250,000 clones in the sample, less than 85% are singletons; the top ten hold approximately 8%. This chain connects TRBV7-9 to TRBJ1-2, with 7 bases that match TRBD1. The clonotype originates from a woman aged 80 or older with COVID-19, enrolled during active disease. Sequenced sample: peripheral blood. The CDR3 region has the DNA TGTGCCAGCAGGCCGACAGGGCCTAACTATGGCTACACCTTC. Residues: CASRPTGPNYGYTF.